This section outlines one T cell receptor (beta chain) sequence together with its context. Its antigen remains unidentified. No base qualities exist here, and no much larger clone lies one base off it. Ends trimmed: V by 1 base, J by 2 bases; bases unmatched to a gene: 4. Counted from cysteine to phenylalanine, this CDR3 has 16 amino acids. The entry retains the CDR3 DNA only, 48 bases that are in frame from base 1. From a lookup of the germline V gene (reference sequence), CDR1 and CDR2 are LNHDA and SQIVND. TCRbeta CDR3 regions were amplified from genomic DNA by means of the immunoSEQ Assay, a bias-controlled multiplex PCR. Turning to the authors' computational methods: Nucleated cell counts per sample were estimated from amplification of reference gene primers within the assay. To quantify the absolute abundance of each unique TCRbeta CDR3 rearrangement, sequence reads were collapsed and filtered. Productive Simpson clonality was computed per sample as the square root of Simpson's diversity index over productive rearrangements. TCRdb holds this immuneACCESS table with in-frame rearrangements only. Some clones are missing; in checked studies, unresolved V genes explain under half, and the rest has no known cause. That table furnishes V, J and clone size, whereas the DNA furnished D and trimming. The sample table records 85,000 to 110,000 clones; roughly 84% of these occur just once. The leading ten clones occupy roughly 6% of the sample.

The sample belongs to a study of blood T cell repertoires in COVID-19 (dated by TCRdb to the early 2020s). About the study as a whole: Samples from collaborators originated in the United States, Italy and Spain and spanned both the acute and convalescent phases of COVID-19. The material from the prospective study consisted of cDNA or gDNA derived from T cells, B-cell-depleted T cells, or PBMCs. Subjects who had been exposed to COVID-19, were actively infected with it, or had recovered from it provided the deeply sampled blood TCRbeta repertoires that made up the dataset. The repertoires were released in a freely available public database meant as a resource for research on the immune response to SARS-CoV-2. Samples were obtained from the ongoing ImmuneRACE study (first 160 participants) and from 1,200 or so subjects provided by 6 global collaborators. Nearly every sample came with metadata listing a de-identified subject ID, COVID-19 status, age in years and sex. Where available, HLA class I and class II types were obtained from metadata supplied by the sample provider rather than from assay-based typing.

Whole blood was collected in K2EDTA tubes by collaborating institutions according to the institutions' own protocols. For TCRbeta analysis, collaborator samples were shipped as frozen whole blood, as isolated PBMCs, or as DNA extracted from either sample type. Broad study findings and their caveats: How much clinical and demographic metadata was included differed by source and by participant, and the metadata was provided uncurated.

The chain links TRBV19 with TRBJ2-1; a stretch of 8 junction bases matches TRBD2. Material: peripheral blood. The TCR originated in a human donor in a cohort sampled during active COVID-19. DNA sequence: TGTGCCAGTAGTATAGCAAGCGGGGGAACCTACAATGAGCAGTTCTTC. This sequence encodes CASSIASGGTYNEQFF.